The 7 T cell receptor beta chains below were found in one sample sequenced in a study of blood T cell repertoires in COVID-19. Profiling relied on immunoSEQ multiplex PCR, and the TCRdb table lists in-frame clones only, not all of them. The sample has 9,700 or so clones, about 80% seen once; the top ten hold less than 8.5%. The sequencing sample was made of peripheral blood. These receptors were obtained from an older man with active COVID-19.

This chain connects TRBV6-2 or TRBV6-3 to TRBJ1-1; D call uncertain. CDR3 length: 15 amino acids. Germline V gene lookup returns CDR1 MNHEY and CDR2 SVGEGT. The V end lost 2 bases, the J end lost 3 bases, and 13 bases lay between the germline ends. CDR3 sequence: CASSYGGRIYTEAFF. In DNA, the CDR3 is TGTGCCAGCAGTTACGGAGGACGGATCTACACTGAAGCTTTCTTT.

In nucleotides, the CDR3 is TGTGCCAGCAGCCATGGACTAGCCAAAAACATTCAGTACTTC. Its protein is CASSHGLAKNIQYF. The chain carries TRBV2 and TRBJ2-4; D possibly corresponds to TRBD2 (5 bases). The V end lost 6 bases, the J end lost 0 bases, and 9 bases lay between the germline ends. Looked up from germline, CDR1 is SNHLY and CDR2 is FYNNEI. CDR3 size: 14 residues.

This clone has more than one count but fewer than ten. The chain has TRBV6-5 and TRBJ2-7, with 10 bases fitting TRBD2. Germline V gene sequence: CDR1 MNHEY, CDR2 SVGAGI. The CDR3 covers 15 residues. The junction had 3 bases not matched to a gene; V was cut back by 4 bases and J by 0 bases. The CDR3 DNA is TGTGCCAGCAGTTTAGCTAGCGGGAGCTCCTACGAGCAGTACTTC. Translated, it gives CASSLASGSSYEQYF.

The chain joins TRBV20-1 to TRBJ2-1; D unclear. The CDR3 spans 14 residues. V shed 3 bases and J shed 5 bases, with 14 bases lying between them. CDR1 and CDR2 from the germline V gene are DFQATT and SNEGSKA (reference sequence). DNA for the CDR3: TGCAGTGCTAGTGCCCCAGGCCGAAACAATGAGCAGTTCTTC. Its translation is CSASAPGRNNEQFF.

V is TRBV7-3 and J is TRBJ2-3, with D unresolved. CDR1 and CDR2 from the germline V gene are SGHTA and FQGTGA. The germline V and J ends were trimmed by 3 bases and 6 bases, with 7 bases remaining between them. The CDR3 has 12 residues. Here the CDR3 DNA reads TGTGCCAGCAGCTTTGACGGGGATACGCAGTATTTT. Translating it yields CASSFDGDTQYF. Together with reference TRBV7-3 and TRBJ2-3, the CDR3 gives the full variable domain: GAGVSQTPSNKVTEKGKYVELRCDPISGHTALYWYRQSLGQGPEFLIYFQGTGAADDSGLPNDRFFAVRPEGSVSTLKIQRTERGDSAVYLCASSFDGDTQYFGPGTRLTVL.

This chain joins TRBV11-2 and TRBJ2-4; D is undetermined. The CDR3 spans 13 residues. Looked up from germline, CDR1 is SGHAT and CDR2 is FQNNGV. V was clipped by 6 bases and J by 1 base, with 7 bases between them. CDR3 in amino acids: CASRSNAKNIQYF. DNA for the CDR3: TGTGCCAGCAGGAGCAATGCCAAAAACATTCAGTACTTC.

This chain uses TRBV24-1 with TRBJ2-7; TRBD2 matches 8 bases. Germline trimming cut 4 bases from V and 8 bases from J; bases unmatched to any gene: 9. Germline lookup yields CDR1 KGHDR and CDR2 SFDVKD. The CDR3 spans 14 residues. CDR3 in DNA: TGTGCCACCAGTGACCCTCCGACTAGCGCTAAGCAGTACTTC. Its translation is CATSDPPTSAKQYF.